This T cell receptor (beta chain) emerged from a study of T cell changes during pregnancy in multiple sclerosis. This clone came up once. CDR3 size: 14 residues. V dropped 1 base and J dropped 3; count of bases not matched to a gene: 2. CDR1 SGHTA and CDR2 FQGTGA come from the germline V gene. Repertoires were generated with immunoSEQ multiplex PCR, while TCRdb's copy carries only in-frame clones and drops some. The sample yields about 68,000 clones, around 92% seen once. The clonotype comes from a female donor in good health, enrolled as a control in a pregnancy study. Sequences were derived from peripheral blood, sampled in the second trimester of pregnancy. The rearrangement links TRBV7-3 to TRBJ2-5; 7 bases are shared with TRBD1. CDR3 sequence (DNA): TGTGCCAGCAGCTTAAGGACAGGAAAAGAGACCCAGTACTTC. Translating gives CASSLRTGKETQYF.